This T cell receptor (beta chain) was sequenced during a study of blood T cell repertoires in COVID-19. V lost 8 bases and J lost 6, with 19 bases in between. This CDR3 region has 14 residues. CDR1 and CDR2 from the germline V gene are MDHEN and SYDVKM. Measured with immunoSEQ multiplex PCR; TCRdb has only the in-frame clones, and not every one. The sample has some 98,000 clones, 70% to 85% seen once. This receptor was identified in a man in his fifties or sixties with acute or convalescent COVID-19. Sequencing used peripheral blood. This chain joins TRBV28 and TRBJ1-1, with a possible D match to TRBD1 (5 bases). CDR3 loop: CASRQQGSPSEAFF. The CDR3 nucleotides are TGTGCCAGCCGACAGCAGGGCTCCCCTTCTGAAGCTTTCTTT.